The sequence of this T cell receptor beta chain was determined in a study of OX40 agonist ivuxolimab in advanced cancers. Study-level background: The patients received agonistic anti-OX40 (CD134) antibody ivuxolimab. Study conclusions and caveats: On average, CD8+ T cells had more expanded clones than CD4+.

About this clone itself: Its target is unknown.

Trimming took 6 bases from V and 9 from J, leaving 7 bases between them. The CDR3 totals 10 residues. Germline V CDR1 and CDR2: KGHSH, LQKENI. Only in-frame clones appear in the TCRdb table, and some are missing; sequencing was by immunoSEQ multiplex PCR. The sample includes some 70,000 clones, around 84% of them seen just once. Patients were excluded for autoimmune disease history or systemic immunosuppression. Samples of blood were obtained at baseline, on cycle 4 day 1, and on cycle 7 day 1. This sample comprised CD4+ or CD8+ T cells sorted from blood, obtained in a trial of the OX40 agonist ivuxolimab. The rearrangement joins TRBV18 to TRBJ2-3; tentatively, D is TRBD2 (5 bases). The sequence derives from an adult with an advanced solid tumor such as melanoma, head and neck, liver or kidney cancer. CDR3 sequence (DNA): TGTGCCAGCTCCGGCGGGACGCAGTATTTT. Its translation: CASSGGTQYF.